Following are 26 T cell receptor beta chains from one sample sequenced in a study of blood T cell repertoires in COVID-19 (dated by TCRdb to 2020 to 2021). The library came from the immunoSEQ multiplex PCR assay. TCRdb stores this immuneACCESS table with in-frame sequences only. Part of the clones is absent; in the studies checked, under half of the shortfall reflects unresolved V genes, and no reason is known for the rest. For this sample the table gives a few hundred thousand clones, of which roughly 85% were detected only once. The ten largest clones add up to around 4% of the sample. The material sequenced was PBMCs or T cells enriched from blood (not recorded which). Every receptor here comes from a woman aged 40 to 55 with acute COVID-19.

The chain has TRBV7-2 and TRBJ1-5; unclear D gene. V lost 2 bases to trimming and J lost 0 bases, with 14 bases between them. This CDR3 spans 17 amino acids. Germline assignment: CDR1 SGHTA and CDR2 FQGNSA. CDR3 sequence: CASSLSRPGNSNQPQHF. Written as DNA, the CDR3 is TGTGCCAGCAGCTTATCCCGACCCGGGAATAGCAATCAGCCCCAGCATTTT.

This rearrangement joins TRBV24-1 to TRBJ2-3, with unresolved D. V lost 9 bases and J lost 2, with 20 bases in between. This CDR3 is built from 16 residues. Germline V gene sequence: CDR1 KGHDR, CDR2 SFDVKD. The CDR3, as DNA: TGTGCCACCGGCCACGCGGCCCCCTCCATCACAGATACGCAGTATTTT. The encoded protein is CATGHAAPSITDTQYF.

This chain uses TRBV4-1 with TRBJ1-3, with 10 bases matching TRBD1. The CDR3 is made up of 20 amino acids. Trimming cost V 0 bases and J 2 bases; bases outside gene matches: 13. Germline V gene data show CDR1 as MGHRA and CDR2 as YSYEKL. CDR3 DNA sequence: TGCGCCAGCAGCCAAGAGGGGGACAGGGGATCTGGATTTGCTGGAAACACCATATATTTT. It is translated as CASSQEGDRGSGFAGNTIYF.

The V call is TRBV5-6, the J call TRBJ2-1; 12 bases are shared with TRBD2. V lost 2 bases and J lost 4; bases outside the gene matches: 4. The germline gives CDR1 SGHDT, CDR2 YYEEEE. This CDR3 region has 16 residues. DNA for the CDR3: TGTGCCAGCAGCTTACTAGCGGGGGGCCTGTACAATGAGCAGTTCTTC. Translated: CASSLLAGGLYNEQFF.

The chain employs TRBV28 and TRBJ1-3, with D possibly TRBD1 on 6 matching bases. The CDR3 spans 15 residues. The V and J ends lost 7 bases and 0 bases respectively, with 13 bases between them. The germline V gene encodes CDR1 MDHEN and CDR2 SYDVKM. For the CDR3, the DNA is TGTGCCAGCACAAAGACAGGAAGCTCTGGAAACACCATATATTTT. This gives the protein CASTKTGSSGNTIYF.

The chain links TRBV29-1 to TRBJ2-5; TRBD2 might be the D (5 bases). Germline CDR1 and CDR2: SQVTM and ANQGSEA. V was cut by 7 bases and J by 1 base, with 13 bases left in between. The CDR3 runs 13 residues. The CDR3 region has the DNA TGCAGCGCCCAGATAGCGTCCCAAGAGACCCAGTACTTC. Translating it yields CSAQIASQETQYF.

J is TRBJ2-3 and V is TRBV11-2; D not resolved. This CDR3 has 13 residues. Germline CDR1 is SGHAT and CDR2 is FQNNGV. Trimming stripped 0 bases from V and 8 bases from J, with 9 bases between. The CDR3 DNA is TGTGCCAGCAGCTTAGATCCCCTAAGTACGCAGTATTTT. Translating it yields CASSLDPLSTQYF.

A few counts support this clone. The chain couples TRBV6-2 or TRBV6-3 to TRBJ2-7, with 7 bases lining up with TRBD1. The junction had 1 base not matched to a gene; V was cut back by 2 bases and J by 0 bases. CDR3 size: 14 residues. The V gene's germline CDR1 is MNHEY and CDR2 SVGEGT. The CDR3 protein is CASSYRDSSYEQYF. As DNA, the CDR3 is TGTGCCAGCAGTTACCGGGACAGCTCCTACGAGCAGTACTTC.

The V call is TRBV19, the J call TRBJ2-7; D is unresolved. V lost 1 base to trimming and J lost 4 bases, with 8 bases between them. The CDR3 contains 13 residues. Germline CDR1 and CDR2: LNHDA and SQIVND (reference sequence). The CDR3 DNA reads as TGTGCCAGTAGTATAGCCCAGACTTACGAGCAGTACTTC. Amino acid sequence: CASSIAQTYEQYF.

The chain recombines TRBV10-3 with TRBJ2-1; 8 bases are a match to TRBD2. The V and J ends lost 7 bases and 3 bases, in that order; junction bases with no gene match: 5. The CDR3 has 14 residues. The germline V gene has CDR1 ENHRY and CDR2 SYGVKD. DNA for the CDR3: TGTGCCATCACTCGTAGCGGGAACTACAATGAGCAGTTCTTC. Its translation is CAITRSGNYNEQFF.

This chain uses TRBV28 with TRBJ2-7; no clear D. The CDR3 runs 12 residues. The germline CDR1 and CDR2 sequences are MDHEN and SYDVKM. V lost 1 base and J 7 bases, leaving 8 bases between the germline ends. For the CDR3, the DNA is TGTGCCAGCAGTTTATACACGCGGGAGCAGTACTTC. It codes for CASSLYTREQYF.

Written as DNA, the CDR3 is TGTGCCAGTAGTAGCCATGGAGGTATAAGCAATCAGCCCCAGCATTTT. Translating gives CASSSHGGISNQPQHF. This chain uses TRBV19 with TRBJ1-5; D gene unclear. The CDR3 runs 16 residues. Trimming pared 4 bases from V and 1 base from J, leaving 14 bases between. Looked up from germline, CDR1 is LNHDA and CDR2 is SQIVND (reference sequence).

J is TRBJ2-5 and V is TRBV7-2; TRBD2 matches 9 bases. V shed 0 bases, J shed 3 bases, and the junction held 5 bases outside the gene matches. Per the germline V gene, CDR1 is SGHTA and CDR2 is FQGNSA. This CDR3 has 16 amino acids. CDR3 bases: TGTGCCAGCAGCTTAGCGAGACCTAGCGGGGAAGAGACCCAGTACTTC. Translating it yields CASSLARPSGEETQYF.

CDR3 region: CASTRDRGTGNTIYF. The CDR3 region has the DNA TGTGCCAGCACCCGGGACAGGGGAACTGGAAACACCATATATTTT. This chain joins TRBV9 and TRBJ1-3; the match to TRBD1 covers 10 bases. CDR1 is SGDLS, CDR2 YYNGEE, per germline. Trimming removed 6 bases from V and 2 bases from J; junction bases left unmatched: 5. CDR3 length: 15 residues.

This rearrangement joins TRBV6-2 or TRBV6-3 to TRBJ2-7, with D perhaps matching TRBD1 (7 bases). Germline-derived CDR1 and CDR2 are MNHEY and SVGEGT. V lost 1 base, J lost 3 bases, and 16 bases lay in between. The CDR3 spans 16 residues. The CDR3 sequence is CASSYWIQGGDYEQYF. The CDR3 nucleotides read TGTGCCAGCAGTTACTGGATCCAGGGGGGCGACTACGAGCAGTACTTC.

The chain combines TRBV13 with TRBJ2-3, with a weak D call TRBD2 (5 bases). CDR3 length equals 14 residues. Trimming removed 1 base at V and 2 bases at J, with 7 bases between. The germline gives CDR1 PRHDT, CDR2 FYEKMQ (reference sequence). The DNA for the CDR3 is TGTGCCAGCAGCTTAGCACTAGTCACAGATACGCAGTATTTT. Residues: CASSLALVTDTQYF.

The chain recombines TRBV5-4 with TRBJ2-7, with TRBD1 identical over 10 bases. The CDR3 is 16 amino acids. V was pared by 4 bases and J by 5 bases, with 12 bases of the junction left unmatched. Germline CDR1 SGHNT, CDR2 YYREEE (reference sequence). The CDR3 reads CASSGRDRGRIHEQYF. The CDR3 coding sequence is TGTGCCAGCAGCGGAAGAGACAGGGGGCGAATCCACGAGCAGTACTTC.

The chain uses TRBV13 and TRBJ1-5; D unclear. Trimming removed 5 bases from V and 0 bases from J, with 8 bases in between. This CDR3 contains 14 residues. CDR1 is PRHDT and CDR2 is FYEKMQ in the germline V gene (reference sequence). The chain's CDR3 is CASSRLDSNQPQHF. DNA for the CDR3: TGTGCCAGCAGCCGCCTAGATAGCAATCAGCCCCAGCATTTT.

The CDR3 region has the DNA TGTGCCAGCAGAGAGGGGGGAGGGACAGGGGGCGCCGAGCAGTACTTC. Translated, it gives CASREGGGTGGAEQYF. This chain links TRBV3-1 (or the pseudogene TRBV3-2) with TRBJ2-7, with TRBD1 identical over 12 bases. This CDR3 region has 16 residues. The germline gives CDR1 LGHDT, CDR2 YNNKEL (reference sequence). Unmatched junction bases numbered 12, after V lost 6 bases and J lost 6 bases.

The chain recombines TRBV7-2 with TRBJ2-7; TRBD1 matches at 7 bases. The junction had 5 bases not matched to a gene; V was cut back by 2 bases and J by 1 base. The CDR3 is 15 amino acids. Looked up from germline, CDR1 is SGHTA and CDR2 is FQGNSA. The CDR3 region has the DNA TGTGCCAGCAGCTTAAGTGGACAGGCTTCCTACGAGCAGTACTTC. Its protein is CASSLSGQASYEQYF. The whole variable domain, remainder taken from reference TRBV7-2 and TRBJ2-7, is GAGVSQSPSNKVTEKGKDVELRCDPISGHTALYWYRQSLGQGLEFLIYFQGNSAPDKSGLPSDRFSAERTGGSVSTLTIQRTQQEDSAVYLCASSLSGQASYEQYFGPGTRLTVT.

The CDR3 here is CASSPLGVGSYNEQFF. DNA of the CDR3: TGTGCCAGCAGTCCCCTAGGGGTAGGATCCTACAATGAGCAGTTCTTC. The chain employs TRBV28 and TRBJ2-1, with D possibly TRBD1 on 5 matching bases. The CDR3 loop spans 16 amino acids. Germline CDR1 MDHEN, CDR2 SYDVKM. Trimming removed 5 bases at V and 1 base at J, with 15 bases between.

This chain joins TRBV27 and TRBJ1-4; D ambiguous. The CDR3 has 14 residues. The germline V gene encodes CDR1 MNHEY and CDR2 SMNVEV (reference sequence). Trimming removed 4 bases at V and 7 bases at J, with 13 bases between. This chain's CDR3 is CASSWRVSGEKLFF. CDR3 nucleotide sequence: TGTGCCAGCAGTTGGAGGGTATCGGGTGAAAAACTGTTTTTT.

V and J are TRBV6-5 and TRBJ2-7; TRBD2 aligns across 10 bases. CDR1 is MNHEY and CDR2 is SVGAGI in the germline V gene. CDR3 length equals 16 residues. V was clipped by 0 bases and J by 5 bases; unmatched bases: 7. The CDR3 here is CASSYSSLAGVDEQYF. CDR3 in DNA: TGTGCCAGCAGTTACTCGAGTCTAGCGGGAGTAGACGAGCAGTACTTC.

The rearrangement links TRBV28 to TRBJ1-4; D may be TRBD1 (6 bases). Per the germline V gene, CDR1 is MDHEN and CDR2 is SYDVKM. Trimming shortened V by 5 bases and J by 7 bases, and 17 bases separated the two germline ends. CDR3 size: 15 residues. CDR3 in amino acids: CASSRSGGKVEKLFF. For the CDR3, the DNA is TGTGCCAGCAGTCGGTCTGGGGGCAAGGTTGAAAAACTGTTTTTT.

This clone occurred a few times. The chain recombines TRBV29-1 with TRBJ1-2; TRBD1 matches 9 bases. Germline V lookup: CDR1 SQVTM, CDR2 ANQGSEA. CDR3 length: 22 amino acids. Trimming cost V 0 bases and J 2 bases; bases outside gene matches: 25. The CDR3 DNA follows: TGCAGCGTTGAAGATCTCGGGACAGGGATATATCACTCCAGCGACACCAACTATGGCTACACCTTC. It yields the protein CSVEDLGTGIYHSSDTNYGYTF.

CDR3 in DNA: TGTGCCAGCAGACGGCCTGGGAGGGTTCAAGAGACCCAGTACTTC. Protein product: CASRRPGRVQETQYF. V usage is TRBV11-2 and J usage is TRBJ2-5, with TRBD2 matching over 7 bases. Unmatched junction bases numbered 9, after V lost 6 bases and J lost 2 bases. CDR1 SGHAT and CDR2 FQNNGV come from the germline V gene. The CDR3 consists of 15 residues.